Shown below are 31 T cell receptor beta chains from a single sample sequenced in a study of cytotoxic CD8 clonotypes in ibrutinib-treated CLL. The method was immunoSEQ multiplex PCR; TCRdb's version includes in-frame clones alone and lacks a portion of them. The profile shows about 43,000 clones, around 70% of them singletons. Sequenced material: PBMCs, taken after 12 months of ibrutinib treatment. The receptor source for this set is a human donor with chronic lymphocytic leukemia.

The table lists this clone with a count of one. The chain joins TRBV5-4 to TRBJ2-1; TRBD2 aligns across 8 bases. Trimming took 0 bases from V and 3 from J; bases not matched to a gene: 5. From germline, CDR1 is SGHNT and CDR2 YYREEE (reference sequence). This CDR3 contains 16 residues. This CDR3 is CASSLGRGAVYNEQFF. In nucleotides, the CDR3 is TGTGCCAGCAGCTTGGGGCGGGGGGCAGTCTACAATGAGCAGTTCTTC.

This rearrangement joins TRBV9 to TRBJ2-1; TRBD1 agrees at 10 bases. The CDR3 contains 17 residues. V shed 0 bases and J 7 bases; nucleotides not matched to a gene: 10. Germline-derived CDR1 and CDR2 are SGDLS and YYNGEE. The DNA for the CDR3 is TGTGCCAGCAGCGTAGTAGGCCGGACAGGGGGTTTTAATGAGCAGTTCTTC. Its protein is CASSVVGRTGGFNEQFF. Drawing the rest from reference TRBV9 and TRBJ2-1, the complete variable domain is DSGVTQTPKHLITATGQRVTLRCSPRSGDLSVYWYQQSLDQGLQFLIQYYNGEERAKGNILERFSAQQFPDLHSELNLSSLELGDSALYFCASSVVGRTGGFNEQFFGPGTRLTVL.

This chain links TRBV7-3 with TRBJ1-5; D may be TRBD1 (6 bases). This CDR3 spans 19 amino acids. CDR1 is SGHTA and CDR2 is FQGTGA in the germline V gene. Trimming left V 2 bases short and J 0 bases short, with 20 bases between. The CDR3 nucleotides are TGTGCCAGCAGCTTACAAGGACAGACAAGCTGCTATAGCAATCAGCCCCAGCATTTT. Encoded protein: CASSLQGQTSCYSNQPQHF.

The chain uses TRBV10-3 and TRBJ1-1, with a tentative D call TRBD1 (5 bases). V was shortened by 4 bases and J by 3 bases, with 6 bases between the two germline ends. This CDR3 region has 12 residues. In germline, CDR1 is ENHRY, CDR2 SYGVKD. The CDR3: CAISGGDTEAFF. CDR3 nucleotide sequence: TGTGCCATCAGTGGGGGGGACACTGAAGCTTTCTTT.

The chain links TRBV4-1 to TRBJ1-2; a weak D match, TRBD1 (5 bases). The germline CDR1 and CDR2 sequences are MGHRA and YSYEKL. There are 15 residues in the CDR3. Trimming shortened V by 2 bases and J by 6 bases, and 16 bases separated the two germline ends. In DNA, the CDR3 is TGCGCCAGCAGCCAATTTAGGGGCCTTGAGGATGGCTACACCTTC. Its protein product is CASSQFRGLEDGYTF.

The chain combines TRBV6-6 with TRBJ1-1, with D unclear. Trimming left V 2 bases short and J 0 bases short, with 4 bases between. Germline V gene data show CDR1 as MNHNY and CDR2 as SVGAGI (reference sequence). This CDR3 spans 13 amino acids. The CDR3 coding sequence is TGTGCCAGCAGTTACACGGTGAACACTGAAGCTTTCTTT. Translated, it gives CASSYTVNTEAFF.

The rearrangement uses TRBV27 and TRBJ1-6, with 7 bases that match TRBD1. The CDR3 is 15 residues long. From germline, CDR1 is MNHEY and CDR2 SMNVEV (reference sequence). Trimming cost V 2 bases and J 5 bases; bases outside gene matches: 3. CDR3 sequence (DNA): TGTGCCAGCAGTTTACTGGACAGGAATAATTCACCCCTCCACTTT. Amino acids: CASSLLDRNNSPLHF.

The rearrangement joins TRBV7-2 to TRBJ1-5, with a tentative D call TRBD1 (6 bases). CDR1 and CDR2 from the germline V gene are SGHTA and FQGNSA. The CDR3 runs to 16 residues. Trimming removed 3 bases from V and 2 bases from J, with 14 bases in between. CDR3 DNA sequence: TGTGCCAGCAGCTTTTTTGGTCGGACAGGCAATCAGCCCCAGCATTTT. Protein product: CASSFFGRTGNQPQHF.

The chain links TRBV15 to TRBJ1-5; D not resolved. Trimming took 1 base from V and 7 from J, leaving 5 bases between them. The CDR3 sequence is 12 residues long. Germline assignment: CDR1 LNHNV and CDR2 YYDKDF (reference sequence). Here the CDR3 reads CATSRAFQPQHF. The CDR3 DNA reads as TGTGCCACCAGCAGAGCTTTCCAGCCCCAGCATTTT.

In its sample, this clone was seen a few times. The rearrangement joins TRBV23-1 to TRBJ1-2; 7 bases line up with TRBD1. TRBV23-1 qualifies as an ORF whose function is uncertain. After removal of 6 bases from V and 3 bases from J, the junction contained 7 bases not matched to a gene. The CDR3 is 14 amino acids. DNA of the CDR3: TGCGCCAGCAGCGAGCACAGGGGCCACTATGGCTACACCTTC. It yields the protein CASSEHRGHYGYTF.

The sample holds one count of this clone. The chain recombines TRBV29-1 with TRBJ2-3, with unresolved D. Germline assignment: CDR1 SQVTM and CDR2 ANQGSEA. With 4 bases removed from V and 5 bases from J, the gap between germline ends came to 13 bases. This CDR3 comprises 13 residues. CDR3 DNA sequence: TGCAGCGTTGGCGGCCAGGCGGTAGATACGCAGTATTTT. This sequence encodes CSVGGQAVDTQYF.

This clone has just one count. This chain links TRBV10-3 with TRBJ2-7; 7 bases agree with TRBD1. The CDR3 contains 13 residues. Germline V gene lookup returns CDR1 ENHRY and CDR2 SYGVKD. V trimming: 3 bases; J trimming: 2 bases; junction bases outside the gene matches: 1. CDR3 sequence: CAISEQGTYEQYF. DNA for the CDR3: TGTGCCATCAGTGAACAGGGGACCTACGAGCAGTACTTC.

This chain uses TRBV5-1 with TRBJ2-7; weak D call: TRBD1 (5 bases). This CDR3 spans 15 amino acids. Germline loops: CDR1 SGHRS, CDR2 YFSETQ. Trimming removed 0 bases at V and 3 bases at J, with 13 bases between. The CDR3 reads CASSLAQGALYEQYF. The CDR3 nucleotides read TGCGCCAGCAGCTTGGCCCAAGGGGCCCTCTACGAGCAGTACTTC.

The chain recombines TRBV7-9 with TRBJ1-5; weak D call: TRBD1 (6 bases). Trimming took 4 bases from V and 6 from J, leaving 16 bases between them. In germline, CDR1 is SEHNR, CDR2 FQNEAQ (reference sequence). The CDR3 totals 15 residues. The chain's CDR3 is CASSSGVEGSQPQHF. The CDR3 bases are TGTGCCAGCAGCTCAGGGGTGGAGGGCAGTCAGCCCCAGCATTTT.

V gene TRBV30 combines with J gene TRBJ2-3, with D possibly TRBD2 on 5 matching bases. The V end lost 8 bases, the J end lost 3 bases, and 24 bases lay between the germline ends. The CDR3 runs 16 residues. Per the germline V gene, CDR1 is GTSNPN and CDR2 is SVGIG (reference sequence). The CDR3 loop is CAHRAGSRVLTDTQYF. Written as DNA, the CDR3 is TGTGCCCACCGTGCGGGTTCCCGGGTGTTGACAGATACGCAGTATTTT.

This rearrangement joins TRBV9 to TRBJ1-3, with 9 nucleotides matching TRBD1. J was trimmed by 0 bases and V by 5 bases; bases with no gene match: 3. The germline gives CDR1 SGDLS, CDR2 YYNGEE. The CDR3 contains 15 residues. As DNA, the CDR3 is TGTGCCAGCAGTCCGACAGGGGGCTCTGGAAACACCATATATTTT. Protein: CASSPTGGSGNTIYF.

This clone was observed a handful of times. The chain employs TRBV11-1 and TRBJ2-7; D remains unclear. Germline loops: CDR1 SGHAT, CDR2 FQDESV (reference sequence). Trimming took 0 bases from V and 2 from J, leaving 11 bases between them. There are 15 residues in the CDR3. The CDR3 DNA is TGTGCCAGCAGCTTAGCGGGGAAACTGCCCTACGAGCAGTACTTC. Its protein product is CASSLAGKLPYEQYF.

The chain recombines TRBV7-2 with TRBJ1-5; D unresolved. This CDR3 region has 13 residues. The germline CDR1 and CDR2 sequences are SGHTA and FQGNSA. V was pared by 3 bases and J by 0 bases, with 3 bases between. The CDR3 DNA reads TGTGCCAGCAGCTTTAATAGCAATCAGCCCCAGCATTTT. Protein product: CASSFNSNQPQHF.

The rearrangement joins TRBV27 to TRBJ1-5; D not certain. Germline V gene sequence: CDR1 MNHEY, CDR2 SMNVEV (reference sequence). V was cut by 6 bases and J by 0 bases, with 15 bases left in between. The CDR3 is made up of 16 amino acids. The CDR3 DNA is TGTGCCAGCAGGCCCAGACCCGAGTATAGCAATCAGCCCCAGCATTTT. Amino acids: CASRPRPEYSNQPQHF.

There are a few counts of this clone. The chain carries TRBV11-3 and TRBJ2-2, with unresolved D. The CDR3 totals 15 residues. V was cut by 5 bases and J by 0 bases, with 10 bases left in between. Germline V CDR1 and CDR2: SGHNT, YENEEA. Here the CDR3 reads CASSPDGANTGELFF. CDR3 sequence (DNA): TGTGCCAGCAGCCCGGACGGCGCGAACACCGGGGAGCTGTTTTTT.

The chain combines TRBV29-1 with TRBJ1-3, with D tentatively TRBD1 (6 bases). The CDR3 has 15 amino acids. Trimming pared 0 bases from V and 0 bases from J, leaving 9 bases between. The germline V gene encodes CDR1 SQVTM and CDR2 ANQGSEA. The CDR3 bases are TGCAGCGTTGAAGATTGGGGGCCCTCTGGAAACACCATATATTTT. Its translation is CSVEDWGPSGNTIYF.

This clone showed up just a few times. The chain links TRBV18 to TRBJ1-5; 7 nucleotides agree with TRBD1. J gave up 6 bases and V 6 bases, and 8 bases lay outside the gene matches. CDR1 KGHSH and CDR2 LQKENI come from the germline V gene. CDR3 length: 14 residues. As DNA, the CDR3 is TGTGCCAGCTCCCTAGACAGGGACGGTCAGCCCCAGCATTTT. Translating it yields CASSLDRDGQPQHF.

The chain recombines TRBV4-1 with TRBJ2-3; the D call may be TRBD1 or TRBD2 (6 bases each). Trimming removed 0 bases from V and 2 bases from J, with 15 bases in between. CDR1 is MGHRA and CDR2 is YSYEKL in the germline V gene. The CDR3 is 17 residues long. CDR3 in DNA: TGCGCCAGCAGCCAAGAGATGGTCGGGGGCAACACAGATACGCAGTATTTT. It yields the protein CASSQEMVGGNTDTQYF.

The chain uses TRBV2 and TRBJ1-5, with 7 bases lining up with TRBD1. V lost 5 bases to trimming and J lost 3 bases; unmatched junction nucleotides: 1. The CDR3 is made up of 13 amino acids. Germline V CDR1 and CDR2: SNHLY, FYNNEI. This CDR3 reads CASSRGPNQPQHF. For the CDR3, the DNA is TGTGCCAGCAGTAGGGGGCCCAATCAGCCCCAGCATTTT.

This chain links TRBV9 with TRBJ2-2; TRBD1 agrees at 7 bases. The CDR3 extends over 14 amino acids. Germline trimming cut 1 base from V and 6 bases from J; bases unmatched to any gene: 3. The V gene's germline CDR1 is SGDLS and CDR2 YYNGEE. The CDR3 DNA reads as TGTGCCAGCAGCGTAACACAGGGGTCCGGGGAGCTGTTTTTT. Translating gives CASSVTQGSGELFF.

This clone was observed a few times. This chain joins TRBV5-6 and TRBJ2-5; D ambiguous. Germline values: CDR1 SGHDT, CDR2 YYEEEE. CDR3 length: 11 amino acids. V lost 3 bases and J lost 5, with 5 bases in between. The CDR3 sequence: CASSSGETQYF. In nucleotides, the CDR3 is TGTGCCAGCAGCTCTGGGGAGACCCAGTACTTC.

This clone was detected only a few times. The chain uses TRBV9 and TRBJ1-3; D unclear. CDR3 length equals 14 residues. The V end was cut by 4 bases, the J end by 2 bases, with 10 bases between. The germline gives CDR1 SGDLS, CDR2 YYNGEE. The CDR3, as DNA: TGTGCCAGCAGCCCCATGAGTCCTGGAAACACCATATATTTT. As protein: CASSPMSPGNTIYF.

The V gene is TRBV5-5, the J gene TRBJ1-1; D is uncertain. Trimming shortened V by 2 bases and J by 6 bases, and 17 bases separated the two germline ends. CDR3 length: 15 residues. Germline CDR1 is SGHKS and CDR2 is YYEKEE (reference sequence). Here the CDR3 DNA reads TGTGCCAGCAGCTTCCTCGGCCGTCAAGGCGCTGAAGCTTTCTTT. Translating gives CASSFLGRQGAEAFF.

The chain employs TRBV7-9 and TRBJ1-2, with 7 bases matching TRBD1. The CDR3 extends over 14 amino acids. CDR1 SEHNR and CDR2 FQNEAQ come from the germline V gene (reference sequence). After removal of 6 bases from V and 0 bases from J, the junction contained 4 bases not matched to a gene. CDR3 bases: TGTGCCAGCAGTTCGACAGGGACTAACTATGGCTACACCTTC. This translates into CASSSTGTNYGYTF.

CDR3 in DNA: TGTGCCAGCAGCGTAGCTTCCGGGAGCACTGAAGCTTTCTTT. Translated: CASSVASGSTEAFF. The gene calls are TRBV9 and TRBJ1-1, with no clear D. CDR3 length: 14 residues. V shed 0 bases and J shed 4 bases, with 10 bases lying between them. CDR1 and CDR2 (germline): SGDLS, YYNGEE.

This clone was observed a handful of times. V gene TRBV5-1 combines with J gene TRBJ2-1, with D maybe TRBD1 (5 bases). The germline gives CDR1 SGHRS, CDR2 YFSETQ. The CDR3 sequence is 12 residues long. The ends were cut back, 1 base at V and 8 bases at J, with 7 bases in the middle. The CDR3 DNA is TGCGCCAGCAGCTTGCAGGGCCATGAGCAGTTCTTC. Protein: CASSLQGHEQFF.